This entry lists 8 T cell receptor beta chains sequenced from one sample in a study of blood T cell repertoires in COVID-19. The data were produced by immunoSEQ multiplex PCR, yet TCRdb's version contains in-frame clones alone and is incomplete. The sample holds fewer than 250,000 clones, under 90% seen once. What was sequenced was peripheral blood. These receptors were obtained from a man between 60 and 75 years old with acute or convalescent COVID-19.

The chain employs TRBV7-8 and TRBJ1-6, with a weak D call TRBD1 (5 bases). Germline lookup yields CDR1 SGHVS and CDR2 FQNEAQ. This CDR3 is 18 amino acids long. V was clipped by 5 bases and J by 3 bases, with 20 bases between them. CDR3 DNA: TGTGCCAGCAGCCCGGCGGGGACGGCAGAGTTCTATAATTCACCCCTCCACTTT. Its protein is CASSPAGTAEFYNSPLHF. Combining the CDR3 with reference TRBV7-8 and TRBJ1-6 gives the whole variable domain GAGVSQSPRYKVAKRGQDVALRCDPISGHVSLFWYQQALGQGPEFLTYFQNEAQLDKSGLPSDRFFAERPEGSVSTLKIQRTQQEDSAVYLCASSPAGTAEFYNSPLHFGNGTRLTVT.

The rearrangement joins TRBV13 to TRBJ2-3; no clear D. The CDR3 sequence is 12 residues long. Trimming shortened V by 5 bases and J by 2 bases, and 5 bases separated the two germline ends. Germline assignment: CDR1 PRHDT and CDR2 FYEKMQ (reference sequence). CDR3 nucleotides: TGTGCCAGCAGCGAGTCCACAGATACGCAGTATTTT. Protein: CASSESTDTQYF.

This rearrangement joins TRBV4-2 to TRBJ2-3; 13 bases match TRBD2. The CDR3 spans 16 residues. The V and J ends lost 4 bases and 3 bases, in that order; junction bases with no gene match: 4. Germline V lookup: CDR1 LGHNA, CDR2 YNFKEQ. CDR3 coding DNA: TGTGCCAGCAGCCTGACGACTAGCGGGAGGACAGATACGCAGTATTTT. The encoded protein is CASSLTTSGRTDTQYF.

This clone showed up just once. V is TRBV7-2 and J is TRBJ1-2; possibly TRBD1 for D (5 bases). Germline CDR1 and CDR2: SGHTA and FQGNSA. Trimming cost V 0 bases and J 1 base, with 9 bases left between them. The CDR3 runs 15 residues. The CDR3 reads CASSLAQGSNYGYTF. For the CDR3, the DNA is TGTGCCAGCAGCTTAGCGCAGGGCAGTAACTATGGCTACACCTTC.

The rearrangement links TRBV2 to TRBJ1-2, with D maybe TRBD1 (5 bases). Germline assignment: CDR1 SNHLY and CDR2 FYNNEI. Trimming took off 7 bases at V and 7 bases at J, with 16 bases between the two ends. This CDR3 is built from 13 residues. The CDR3 DNA sequence: TGTGCCAGCAATCGTCAGGGCGTCTCTGGCTACACCTTC. This translates into CASNRQGVSGYTF.

The CDR3 here is CATSVSLGELFF. The CDR3 DNA follows: TGTGCCACCAGTGTTAGCCTCGGGGAGCTGTTTTTT. The chain is built from TRBV24-1 and TRBJ2-2; no clear D. Between the trimmed V and J ends, which lost 5 bases and 7 bases, there was a span of 7 bases. This CDR3 is 12 amino acids long. Germline V CDR1 and CDR2: KGHDR, SFDVKD.

The V call is TRBV11-2, the J call TRBJ2-7; D might be TRBD1 (5 bases). Germline V lookup: CDR1 SGHAT, CDR2 FQNNGV. The length of the CDR3 is 15 residues. The V gene lost 1 base and the J gene lost 1 base, with 11 bases spanning the gap. CDR3 nucleotide sequence: TGTGCCAGCAGCTTAGGTACAGGAGCATCCTACGAGCAGTACTTC. Translating it yields CASSLGTGASYEQYF.

The chain recombines TRBV7-6 with TRBJ1-1; TRBD1 matches 7 bases. Germline V CDR1 and CDR2: SGHVS, FNYEAQ. With 1 base clipped from V and 9 bases from J, the junction kept 8 bases outside the gene matches. The CDR3 has 14 amino acids. CDR3 protein: CASSLEGRGTKAFF. CDR3 coding DNA: TGTGCCAGCAGCTTAGAGGGCAGGGGGACCAAAGCTTTCTTT.